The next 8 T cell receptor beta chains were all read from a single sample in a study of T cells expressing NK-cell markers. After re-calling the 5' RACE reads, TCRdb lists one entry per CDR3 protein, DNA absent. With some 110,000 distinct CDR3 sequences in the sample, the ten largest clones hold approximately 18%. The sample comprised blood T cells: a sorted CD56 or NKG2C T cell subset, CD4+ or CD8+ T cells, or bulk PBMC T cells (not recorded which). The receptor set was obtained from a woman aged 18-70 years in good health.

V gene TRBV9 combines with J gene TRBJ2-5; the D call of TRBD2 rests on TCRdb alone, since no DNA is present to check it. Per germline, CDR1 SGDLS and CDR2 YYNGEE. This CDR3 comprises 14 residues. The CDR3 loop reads CASSVVSGSETQYF.

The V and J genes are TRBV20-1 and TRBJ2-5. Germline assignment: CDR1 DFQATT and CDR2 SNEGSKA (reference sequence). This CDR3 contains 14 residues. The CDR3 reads CSARAYGLGETQYF.

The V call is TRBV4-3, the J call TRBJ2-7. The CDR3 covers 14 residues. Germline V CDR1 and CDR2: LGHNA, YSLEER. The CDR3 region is CASSQDGLDYEQYF.

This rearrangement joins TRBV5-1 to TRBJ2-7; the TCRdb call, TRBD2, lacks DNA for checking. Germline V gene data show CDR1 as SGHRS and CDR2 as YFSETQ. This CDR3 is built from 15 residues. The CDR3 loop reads CASSLEAGGGYEQYF. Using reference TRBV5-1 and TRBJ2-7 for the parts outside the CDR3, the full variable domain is KAGVTQTPRYLIKTRGQQVTLSCSPISGHRSVSWYQQTPGQGLQFLFEYFSETQRNKGNFPGRFSGRQFSNSRSEMNVSTLELGDSALYLCASSLEAGGGYEQYFGPGTRLTVT.

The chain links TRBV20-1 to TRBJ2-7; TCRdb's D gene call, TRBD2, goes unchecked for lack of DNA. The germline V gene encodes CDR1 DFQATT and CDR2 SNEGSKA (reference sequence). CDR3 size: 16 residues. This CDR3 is CSARDIPTSGSYEQYF.

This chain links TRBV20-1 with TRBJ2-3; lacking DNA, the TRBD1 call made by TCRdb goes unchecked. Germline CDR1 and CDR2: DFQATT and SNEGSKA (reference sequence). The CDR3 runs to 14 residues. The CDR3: CSAPGTEGENTQYF.

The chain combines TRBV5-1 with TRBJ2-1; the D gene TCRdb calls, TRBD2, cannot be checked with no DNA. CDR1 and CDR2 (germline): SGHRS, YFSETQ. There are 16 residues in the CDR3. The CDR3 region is CASSAGTSGRQGEQFF. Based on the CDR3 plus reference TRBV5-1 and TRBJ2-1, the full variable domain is KAGVTQTPRYLIKTRGQQVTLSCSPISGHRSVSWYQQTPGQGLQFLFEYFSETQRNKGNFPGRFSGRQFSNSRSEMNVSTLELGDSALYLCASSAGTSGRQGEQFFGPGTRLTVL.

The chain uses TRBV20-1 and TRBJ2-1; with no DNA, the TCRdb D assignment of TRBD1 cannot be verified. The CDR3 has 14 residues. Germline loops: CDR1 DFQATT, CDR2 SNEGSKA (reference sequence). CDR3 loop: CSAVDRDTYNEQFF.